The next 16 T cell receptor beta chains were all read from a single sample in a study of CD8+ T cells in alopecia areata. RNA was isolated and reverse transcribed to cDNA, the sequencing template. Profiled with immunoSEQ multiplex PCR; TCRdb holds only in-frame clones, not every one. Among over 150,000 clones listed, approximately 60% were seen once. Sequencing input: CD8+ T cells sorted from blood. Source of these receptors: a human donor in good health.

In this sample, this clone turned up a few times. The junction shows a germline mismatch at one end, possibly a read error. This chain uses TRBV5-4 with TRBJ1-1; D is possibly TRBD1 (5 bases). The V gene's germline CDR1 is SGHNT and CDR2 YYREEE (reference sequence). The CDR3 has 14 amino acids. CDR3 amino acids: CASSLEGSWAEAFF. In nucleotides, the CDR3 is TGTGCCAGCAGTTTGGAGGGGAGTTGGGCTGAAGCTTTCTTT. The variable domain in full, with the rest retrieved from reference TRBV5-4 and TRBJ1-1, is ETGVTQSPTHLIKTRGQQVTLRCSSQSGHNTVSWYQQALGQGPQFIFQYYREEENGRGNFPPRFSGLQFPNYSSELNVNALELDDSALYLCASSLEGSWAEAFFGQGTRLTVV.

This clone has a count of ten or more. V is TRBV13 and J is TRBJ2-1; TRBD1 aligns across 9 bases. J lost 8 bases, V lost 2 bases, and 7 bases had no gene match. CDR1 PRHDT and CDR2 FYEKMQ come from the germline V gene (reference sequence). The CDR3 loop spans 15 amino acids. The CDR3 sequence: CASSLIGTGKDEQFF. DNA for the CDR3: TGTGCCAGCAGCTTAATCGGGACAGGGAAAGATGAGCAGTTCTTC.

This clone was observed a handful of times. The chain is built from TRBV2 and TRBJ2-3, with D possibly matching TRBD2 (5 bases). Germline V gives CDR1 SNHLY, CDR2 FYNNEI. The CDR3 is 14 amino acids. Trimming shortened V by 8 bases and J by 4 bases, and 16 bases separated the two germline ends. CDR3 nucleotide sequence: TGTGCCAGCCTTTTCCGGGGAGAGGCAGATACGCAGTATTTT. Translation gives CASLFRGEADTQYF.

The chain is built from TRBV9 and TRBJ1-5; possible D gene TRBD1, 5 bases. Germline-derived CDR1 and CDR2 are SGDLS and YYNGEE. V gave up 0 bases and J gave up 3 bases, with 7 bases separating them. The length of the CDR3 is 14 residues. The CDR3 sequence is CASSVAGVNQPQHF. The CDR3 nucleotides are TGTGCCAGCAGCGTAGCGGGGGTCAATCAGCCCCAGCATTTT.

J is TRBJ2-1 and V is TRBV30, with TRBD2 matching 12 bases. Trimming at V came to 1 base and at J to 0 bases, leaving 1 base not matched to a gene. Germline CDR1 GTSNPN, CDR2 SVGIG (reference sequence). The CDR3 sequence is 16 residues long. CDR3 in amino acids: CAWSGTSGVSYNEQFF. The CDR3 coding sequence is TGTGCCTGGAGTGGGACTAGCGGGGTCTCCTACAATGAGCAGTTCTTC.

V and J are TRBV6-5 and TRBJ1-1; no clear D gene. V was cut by 2 bases and J by 1 base, with 8 bases left in between. The CDR3 runs 14 residues. CDR1 is MNHEY and CDR2 is SVGAGI in the germline V gene. The CDR3: CASSYETTNTEAFF. Written as DNA, the CDR3 is TGTGCCAGCAGTTACGAGACCACGAACACTGAAGCTTTCTTT.

V is TRBV11-2 and J is TRBJ2-7; 8 bases fit TRBD1. The V segment lost 3 bases and the J segment 7 bases; nucleotides outside the gene matches: 8. The CDR3 contains 14 residues. Germline CDR1 reads SGHAT; CDR2 reads FQNNGV. The CDR3 loop is CASSFEGRGQEQYF. The CDR3 DNA sequence: TGTGCCAGCAGCTTCGAGGGCAGGGGGCAAGAGCAGTACTTC.

This clone showed up just once. The genes are TRBV2 and TRBJ2-7, with 7 bases fitting TRBD1. This CDR3 is 12 amino acids long. The J segment lost 6 bases and the V segment lost 8 bases, leaving 7 bases of the junction unmatched. Germline V gene sequence: CDR1 SNHLY, CDR2 FYNNEI. The CDR3 DNA reads TGTGCCAGCCTACAGGGGAATAGCGAGCAGTACTTC. Protein sequence: CASLQGNSEQYF.

Concerning this clone itself: Other DNA sequences in this sample translate to the same CDR3. The V gene is TRBV27, the J gene TRBJ1-1; no clear D. CDR3 length: 13 amino acids. Trimming stripped 2 bases from V and 4 bases from J, with 8 bases between. Germline CDR1 reads MNHEY; CDR2 reads SMNVEV (reference sequence). CDR3 DNA: TGTGCCAGCAGTTTAGGGAGAGGCACTGAAGCTTTCTTT. Translated: CASSLGRGTEAFF.

The chain couples TRBV5-4 to TRBJ1-1; no definite D call. Germline-derived CDR1 and CDR2 are SGHNT and YYREEE (reference sequence). The CDR3 contains 13 residues. V gave up 4 bases and J gave up 0 bases, with 7 bases separating them. In DNA form, the CDR3 reads TGTGCCAGCAGCGGTAAAATGAACACTGAAGCTTTCTTT. Protein: CASSGKMNTEAFF.

The V call is TRBV15, the J call TRBJ1-5; TRBD1 matches 10 bases. The trim removed 0 bases at V and 7 bases at J, leaving 6 bases unmatched. There are 16 residues in the CDR3. Germline V gives CDR1 LNHNV, CDR2 YYDKDF (reference sequence). This CDR3 is CATSRDSTGGQQPQHF. The DNA of the CDR3 is TGTGCCACCAGCAGAGATTCGACAGGGGGCCAGCAGCCCCAGCATTTT.

The V and J genes are TRBV9 and TRBJ2-3, with 8 positions matching TRBD2. CDR1 SGDLS and CDR2 YYNGEE come from the germline V gene. The CDR3 extends over 15 amino acids. The V segment lost 0 bases and the J segment 4 bases; nucleotides outside the gene matches: 4. The CDR3 bases are TGTGCCAGCAGCGTAGGCGGGGGGCCATCAGATACGCAGTATTTT. Translated, it gives CASSVGGGPSDTQYF.

The genes are TRBV7-9 and TRBJ1-3; weak D call: TRBD1 (5 bases). V was pared by 5 bases and J by 4 bases, with 12 bases between. The CDR3 loop spans 14 amino acids. CDR1 and CDR2 (germline): SEHNR, FQNEAQ (reference sequence). In nucleotides, the CDR3 is TGTGCCAGCAGCGGGGGGGACCGAGGAAACACCATATATTTT. Encoded protein: CASSGGDRGNTIYF.

The V call is TRBV7-9, the J call TRBJ1-1, with D maybe TRBD1 (5 bases). In germline, CDR1 is SEHNR, CDR2 FQNEAQ (reference sequence). The CDR3 consists of 17 residues. Between the trimmed V and J ends, which lost 3 bases and 1 base, there was a span of 18 bases. CDR3 protein: CASSFNWGGRGNTEAFF. The CDR3 nucleotides are TGTGCCAGCAGCTTTAACTGGGGGGGACGAGGGAACACTGAAGCTTTCTTT.

This chain links TRBV11-2 with TRBJ2-7; D uncertain. Germline V gene lookup returns CDR1 SGHAT and CDR2 FQNNGV. With 1 base removed from V and 6 bases from J, the gap between germline ends came to 19 bases. The CDR3 is 16 amino acids. For the CDR3, the DNA is TGTGCCAGCAGCTTAGTGGGCCGGCTGTACGGAAGCGAGCAGTACTTC. It encodes CASSLVGRLYGSEQYF.

About this clone itself: Distinct nucleotide sequences in the sample also encode this CDR3. The V gene is TRBV7-8, the J gene TRBJ2-1; the match to TRBD1 covers 10 bases. The CDR3 consists of 15 residues. Germline V gene lookup returns CDR1 SGHVS and CDR2 FQNEAQ. The junction had 3 bases not matched to a gene; V was cut back by 3 bases and J by 4 bases. This CDR3 is CASSFGQGVYNEQFF. In nucleotides, the CDR3 is TGTGCCAGCAGCTTCGGACAGGGGGTGTACAATGAGCAGTTCTTC.